One sample yielded the 25 T cell receptor beta chains listed below, sequenced in a study of T cells expressing NK-cell markers. After re-calling the 5' RACE reads, TCRdb lists one entry per CDR3 protein, DNA absent. This sample's clone table lists 440,000 or so distinct CDR3 sequences. The sequencing input was blood T cells: a sorted CD56 or NKG2C T cell subset, CD4+ or CD8+ T cells, or bulk PBMC T cells (not recorded which). The receptors were sampled from a woman between 18 and 69 years old in good health.

The chain combines TRBV4-2 with TRBJ1-1. The length of the CDR3 is 16 residues. The germline V gene encodes CDR1 LGHNA and CDR2 YNFKEQ. CDR3 loop: CASSQDSSGLNTEAFF.

The chain recombines TRBV15 with TRBJ1-6. The CDR3 is 12 residues long. CDR1 and CDR2 (germline): LNHNV, YYDKDF (reference sequence). Here the CDR3 reads CATSRRNSPLHF.

The rearrangement uses TRBV12-3 or TRBV12-4 and TRBJ2-7; TCRdb outputs TRBD1, but without DNA this stays unchecked. The CDR3 covers 15 residues. CDR3 sequence reads: CASSFTGTGGYEQYF.

The chain carries TRBV20-1 and TRBJ1-1; no DNA is available, so the TRBD1 call from TCRdb remains unchecked. The CDR3 totals 12 residues. Germline CDR1 is DFQATT and CDR2 is SNEGSKA (reference sequence). This CDR3 reads CSAGGQNTEAFF.

This chain links TRBV4-3 with TRBJ1-5; TCRdb indicates TRBD1, and absent DNA this call remains unverified. This CDR3 spans 17 amino acids. Looked up from germline, CDR1 is LGHNA and CDR2 is YSLEER. CDR3 amino acids: CASSQSFGQYSNQPQHF.

The V gene is TRBV7-6, the J gene TRBJ2-5; the D call of TRBD2 rests on TCRdb alone, since no DNA is present to check it. The CDR3 is 14 amino acids. Germline CDR1 and CDR2: SGHVS and FNYEAQ. The CDR3 is CASSSGTSKETQYF.

V and J are TRBV9 and TRBJ2-1. Germline values: CDR1 SGDLS, CDR2 YYNGEE. There are 14 residues in the CDR3. The CDR3 protein is CASSVEFSAGEQFF.

The chain has TRBV20-1 and TRBJ1-5. Looked up from germline, CDR1 is DFQATT and CDR2 is SNEGSKA (reference sequence). The CDR3 consists of 13 residues. The CDR3 sequence: CSARDGSYQPQHF.

The V gene is TRBV20-1, the J gene TRBJ2-3; TCRdb's D gene call, TRBD2, goes unchecked for lack of DNA. This CDR3 spans 18 amino acids. Germline V gives CDR1 DFQATT, CDR2 SNEGSKA (reference sequence). The CDR3 here is CSASPHKIAGAPTDTQYF.

This chain uses TRBV5-1 with TRBJ2-7; the D call of TRBD1 rests on TCRdb alone, since no DNA is present to check it. The CDR3 covers 15 residues. CDR1 and CDR2 (germline): SGHRS, YFSETQ. The CDR3 loop is CASSLDPGGIYEQYF.

The chain combines TRBV18 with TRBJ1-1; as DNA is missing, the TRBD1 call by TCRdb cannot be tested. The CDR3 spans 15 residues. Germline CDR1 is KGHSH and CDR2 is LQKENI. CDR3 sequence: CASSALQGFDTEAFF.

This rearrangement joins TRBV6-1 to TRBJ1-2. This CDR3 is built from 13 residues. Germline loops: CDR1 MNHNS, CDR2 SASEGT. Here the CDR3 reads CASSPDTFYGYTF.

The V and J genes are TRBV7-3 and TRBJ2-2. This CDR3 spans 13 amino acids. CDR1 is SGHTA and CDR2 is FQGTGA in the germline V gene. CDR3: CASSPQRNGELFF.

This sequence joins TRBV20-1 and TRBJ2-3; TCRdb gives TRBD1 as the D gene, but with no DNA this cannot be confirmed. The germline V gene encodes CDR1 DFQATT and CDR2 SNEGSKA (reference sequence). The CDR3 has 14 amino acids. The CDR3 is CSAPLLTATDTQYF.

V is TRBV19 and J is TRBJ2-2; there is no DNA to check the TCRdb D call of TRBD2. Germline CDR1 is LNHDA and CDR2 is SQIVND (reference sequence). CDR3 size: 17 residues. The CDR3 here is CATSMNPLAANTGELFF.

The chain couples TRBV14 to TRBJ1-2; the D call from TCRdb, TRBD1, cannot be confirmed without DNA. This CDR3 region has 15 residues. Germline CDR1 SGHDN, CDR2 FVKESK. The chain's CDR3 is CASSPQTSPALGYTF.

This sequence joins TRBV10-3 and TRBJ1-5. The CDR3 spans 15 residues. Germline values: CDR1 ENHRY, CDR2 SYGVKD. The CDR3 loop reads CAISETGVGNQPQHF.

V usage is TRBV7-2 and J usage is TRBJ2-1; the D gene TCRdb calls, TRBD1, cannot be checked with no DNA. CDR3 length: 12 residues. Germline CDR1 reads SGHTA; CDR2 reads FQGNSA. CDR3 loop: CASSFDRNEQFF. Together with reference TRBV7-2 and TRBJ2-1, the CDR3 gives the full variable domain: GAGVSQSPSNKVTEKGKDVELRCDPISGHTALYWYRQSLGQGLEFLIYFQGNSAPDKSGLPSDRFSAERTGGSVSTLTIQRTQQEDSAVYLCASSFDRNEQFFGPGTRLTVL.

V and J are TRBV20-1 and TRBJ1-1; TCRdb designates TRBD1, a call that cannot be tested without DNA. This CDR3 comprises 15 residues. Germline CDR1 reads DFQATT; CDR2 reads SNEGSKA (reference sequence). The chain's CDR3 is CSARAGGQLNTEAFF.

This chain joins TRBV6-6 and TRBJ2-1. The CDR3 is made up of 12 amino acids. CDR1 and CDR2 from the germline V gene are MNHNY and SVGAGI (reference sequence). CDR3 loop: CATKNSANEQFF.

The V gene is TRBV30, the J gene TRBJ1-3; TCRdb calls TRBD1, which cannot be checked without DNA. The CDR3 loop spans 12 amino acids. The V gene's germline CDR1 is GTSNPN and CDR2 SVGIG (reference sequence). CDR3 protein: CAWLTGRNTIYF.

The genes are TRBV27 and TRBJ2-3; with no DNA, the TCRdb D assignment of TRBD2 cannot be verified. Germline V gene lookup returns CDR1 MNHEY and CDR2 SMNVEV (reference sequence). CDR3 length: 15 residues. The CDR3 protein is CASSPLAGSTDTQYF.

The chain uses TRBV11-1 and TRBJ1-2; TCRdb outputs TRBD1, but without DNA this stays unchecked. In germline, CDR1 is SGHAT, CDR2 FQDESV (reference sequence). The CDR3 runs to 18 residues. This CDR3 is CASSSTTSPGAANYGYTF.

The chain carries TRBV11-2 and TRBJ2-7; the D call of TRBD1 rests on TCRdb alone, since no DNA is present to check it. The germline V gene encodes CDR1 SGHAT and CDR2 FQNNGV. The CDR3 has 16 amino acids. The CDR3 reads CASSFEAGHFNYEQYF. Complete variable domain (other parts from reference TRBV11-2 and TRBJ2-7): EAGVAQSPRYKIIEKRQSVAFWCNPISGHATLYWYQQILGQGPKLLIQFQNNGVVDDSQLPKDRFSAERLKGVDSTLKIQPAKLEDSAVYLCASSFEAGHFNYEQYFGPGTRLTVT.

The CDR3 spells CASSHINIVGDEQFF. The chain employs TRBV7-2 and TRBJ2-1; TCRdb calls TRBD2, which cannot be checked without DNA. This CDR3 contains 15 residues. The germline CDR1 and CDR2 sequences are SGHTA and FQGNSA.